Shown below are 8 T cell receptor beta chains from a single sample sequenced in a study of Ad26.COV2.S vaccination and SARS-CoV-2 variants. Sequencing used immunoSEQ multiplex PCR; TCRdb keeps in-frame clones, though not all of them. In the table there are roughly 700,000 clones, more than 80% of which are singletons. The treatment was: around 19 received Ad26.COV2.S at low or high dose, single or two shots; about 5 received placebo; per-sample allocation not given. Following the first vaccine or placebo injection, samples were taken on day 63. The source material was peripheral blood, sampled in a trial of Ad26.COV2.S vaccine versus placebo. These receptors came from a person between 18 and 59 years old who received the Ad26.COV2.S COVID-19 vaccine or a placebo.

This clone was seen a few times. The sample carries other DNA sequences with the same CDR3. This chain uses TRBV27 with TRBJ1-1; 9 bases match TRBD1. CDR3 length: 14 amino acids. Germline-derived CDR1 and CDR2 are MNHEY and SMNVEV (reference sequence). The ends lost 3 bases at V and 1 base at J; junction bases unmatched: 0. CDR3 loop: CASSLTGGNTEAFF. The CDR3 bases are TGTGCCAGCAGTTTGACAGGGGGGAACACTGAAGCTTTCTTT.

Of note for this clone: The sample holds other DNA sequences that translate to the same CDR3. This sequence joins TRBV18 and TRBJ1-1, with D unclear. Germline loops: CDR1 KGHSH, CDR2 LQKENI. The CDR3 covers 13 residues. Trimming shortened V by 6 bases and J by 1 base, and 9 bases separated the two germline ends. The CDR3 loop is CASSGRENTEAFF. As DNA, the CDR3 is TGTGCCAGCTCGGGAAGGGAGAACACTGAAGCTTTCTTT.

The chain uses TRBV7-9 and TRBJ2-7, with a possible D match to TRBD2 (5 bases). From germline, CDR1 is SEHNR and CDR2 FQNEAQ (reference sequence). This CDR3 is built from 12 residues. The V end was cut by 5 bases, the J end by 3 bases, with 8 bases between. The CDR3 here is CASSRGGYEQYF. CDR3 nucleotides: TGTGCCAGCAGCCGAGGAGGCTACGAGCAGTACTTC.

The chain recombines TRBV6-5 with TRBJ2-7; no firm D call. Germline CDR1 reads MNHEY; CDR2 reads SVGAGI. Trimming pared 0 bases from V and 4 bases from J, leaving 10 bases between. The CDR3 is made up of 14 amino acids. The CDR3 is CASSYSRDVYEQYF. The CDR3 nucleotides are TGTGCCAGCAGTTACTCGAGAGACGTGTACGAGCAGTACTTC.

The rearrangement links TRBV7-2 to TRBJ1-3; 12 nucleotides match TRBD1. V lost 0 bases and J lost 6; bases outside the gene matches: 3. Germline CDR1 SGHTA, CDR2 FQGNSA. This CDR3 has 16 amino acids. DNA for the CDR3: TGTGCCAGCAGCTTAGCCCCGGGACAGGGGGCAAACACCATATATTTT. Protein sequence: CASSLAPGQGANTIYF.

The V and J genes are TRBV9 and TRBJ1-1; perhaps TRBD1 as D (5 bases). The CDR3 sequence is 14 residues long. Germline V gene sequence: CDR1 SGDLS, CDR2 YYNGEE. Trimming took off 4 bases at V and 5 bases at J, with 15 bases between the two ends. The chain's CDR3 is CASSSGTARTEAFF. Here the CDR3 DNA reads TGTGCCAGCAGCTCCGGGACCGCACGAACTGAAGCTTTCTTT.

CDR3: CASSLGAGIAYEQYF. DNA of the CDR3: TGTGCCAGCAGCTTAGGAGCTGGGATTGCCTACGAGCAGTACTTC. The rearrangement joins TRBV7-2 to TRBJ2-7; D is uncertain. Germline loops: CDR1 SGHTA, CDR2 FQGNSA. V lost 1 base and J 2 bases, leaving 12 bases between the germline ends. This CDR3 has 15 residues.

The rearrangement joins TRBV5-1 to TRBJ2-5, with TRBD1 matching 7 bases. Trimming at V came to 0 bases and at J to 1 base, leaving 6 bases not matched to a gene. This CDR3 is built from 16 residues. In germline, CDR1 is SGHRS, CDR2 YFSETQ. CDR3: CASSLDRQGFQETQYF. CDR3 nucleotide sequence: TGCGCCAGCAGCTTGGACCGACAGGGATTCCAAGAGACCCAGTACTTC. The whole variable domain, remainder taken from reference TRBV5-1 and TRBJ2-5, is KAGVTQTPRYLIKTRGQQVTLSCSPISGHRSVSWYQQTPGQGLQFLFEYFSETQRNKGNFPGRFSGRQFSNSRSEMNVSTLELGDSALYLCASSLDRQGFQETQYFGPGTRLLVL.